This T cell receptor (beta chain) was sequenced for a study of spatial heterogeneity in lung cancer (dated by TCRdb to the late 2010s). Describing the broader study: More beta-chain than alpha-chain transcripts were consistently detected, likely reflecting higher beta-chain transcript abundance. Nonsynonymous mutation counts, determined by whole-exome sequencing of tumor tissue, were related to features of the TCR repertoire. Both alpha and beta chains were TCR-sequenced in samples taken at surgery, namely 220 tumor regions, around 64 matched nontumor lung samples and approximately 58 PBMC samples. TCR alpha and beta repertoires were quantitatively compared across multiple tumor regions, matched nontumor lung and blood in non-small cell lung cancer. In the raw uncorrected reads, each unique combination of TCR and UMI appeared more than ten times on average. Study-wide findings and limitations: Ubiquitous expanded tumor TCRs were detected in blood more often at tumor resection than at routine follow-up. Additional single-cell paired TCR alpha and beta sequencing was considered necessary to confirm, at a functional level, the hypothesis that regional TCRs recognize regional mutations.

Between the V and J ends, shortened by 6 bases and 8 bases respectively, the junction contains 26 bases. Based on the germline V gene (reference sequence), the CDR1 and CDR2 sequences are MNHEY and SMNVEV. The CDR3 numbers 17 residues from cysteine through phenylalanine. This entry keeps only the CDR3 DNA: 51 bases, framed from base 1. The time point label for this specimen denotes: sample taken at primary tumor resection. Whole RNA extracted from tumor and nontumor lung tissue, or from cryopreserved PBMC samples, was used for TCR sequencing without cell sorting. Donors were around 71 patients with early-stage, untreated non-small cell lung cancer from the lung TRACERx cohort. Only patients for whom sufficient RNA was available from at least two tumor regions were selected for TCR sequencing. In its sample, this clonotype was seen a few times. The specificity of this receptor is unknown. The sample holds no much larger clone one base away, and base qualities are not on file.

To prepare the library, 5' RACE was applied. The reads were generated on a NextSeq 500. To allow correction of PCR and sequencing errors, the TCR library protocol tagged every TCR cDNA molecule with a unique molecular identifier. From the authors' description of their analysis: Decombinator tools were used for TCR identification, UMI-based error correction and CDR3 extraction. TCRs above a frequency of 2 per 1,000, corresponding to the top 1% of the tumor frequency distribution, were defined as expanded. Renyi diversity was calculated using the R vegan package after each repertoire was subsampled 100 times to 5,000 TCRs. CDR3 similarity networks were constructed using string-kernel similarity of amino acid triplets, with links drawn between CDR3s whose pairwise similarity was above 0.82. The public reads were run again by TCRdb, first through fastp at Q25 and then through MiXCR, and only productive beta chains were kept. Rows merge per CDR3 protein into single entries with the most common DNA and genes. The V and J calls were not made by the authors but by TCRdb's processing. In this sample the table shows about 45,000 distinct CDR3 sequences, about an eighth of which occur a single time. The ten largest clones take up roughly 45% of the sample.

The TCR was taken from a female donor with early-stage non-small cell lung cancer. The rearrangement joined TRBV27 to TRBJ2-1, with the D assignment possibly TRBD1 or TRBD2, given 7 matching bases for each. The source material was PBMCs, sampled at surgery. The CDR3 here reads CASSLGEGAALRHEQFF. The DNA reads TGTGCCAGCAGCCTGGGGGAGGGGGCGGCATTGCGCCATGAGCAGTTCTTC.